Only a few counts were recorded for the clone carrying this TCR beta chain. No antigen is known for it. The sample comes from a study of post-analysis software for immune sequencing data. General study points: Those samples that were prepared in the same batch co-clustered strongly by F measure.

TCR beta cDNA libraries included unique molecular identifiers. Approximately 450,000 cDNA molecules were recovered from an input of roughly 0.85 to 10 million T cells. A single record per CDR3 protein comes from TCRdb applying MiXCR to the PCR reads. This sample has approximately 570,000 distinct CDR3 sequences; about 40% occur once, and the top ten carry over 1.5%. The receptor comes from a girl between 5 and 17 years old with multiple sclerosis. The specimen was blood.

CDR3 coding DNA: TGCGCCAGCAGCTTGTCAACATTCGGGGCTGAAGCTTTCTTT. Translating gives CASSLSTFGAEAFF. The rearrangement joins TRBV5-1 to TRBJ1-1; D uncertain. The CDR3 length is 14 residues. The germline V gene encodes CDR1 SGHRS and CDR2 YFSETQ. V lost 1 base and J 6 bases, leaving 13 bases between the germline ends. The complete variable domain, with remaining parts taken from reference TRBV5-1 and TRBJ1-1, reads KAGVTQTPRYLIKTRGQQVTLSCSPISGHRSVSWYQQTPGQGLQFLFEYFSETQRNKGNFPGRFSGRQFSNSRSEMNVSTLELGDSALYLCASSLSTFGAEAFFGQGTRLTVV.